This T cell receptor beta chain appears in the sequencing data of a study of T cells after posttransplantation cyclophosphamide. Cyclophosphamide on days +3 and +4 followed busulfan-fludarabine conditioning and a marrow graft. Germline V lookup: CDR1 MGHRA, CDR2 YSYEKL. This CDR3 has 18 residues. Germline trimming cut 2 bases from V and 0 bases from J; bases unmatched to any gene: 11. Here immunoSEQ multiplex PCR was the method, and the copy in TCRdb shows in-frame clones only, minus some. The sample lists 5,000 to 6,000 clones; less than 80% were seen once. This clone came up a few times. The sequence was obtained from a male patient over 55 who received an allogeneic stem cell transplant from an unrelated donor, was CMV-positive, and had no GVHD. The graft donor may have given rise to some T cells. The specimen was PBMCs, collected after allogeneic stem cell transplant with posttransplant cyclophosphamide. The rearrangement joins TRBV4-1 to TRBJ1-1, with 8 bases that match TRBD1. CDR3 DNA sequence: TGCGCCAGCAGCCAACAAGTACCCCGGACAGGGATGAACACTGAAGCTTTCTTT. Translated: CASSQQVPRTGMNTEAFF.